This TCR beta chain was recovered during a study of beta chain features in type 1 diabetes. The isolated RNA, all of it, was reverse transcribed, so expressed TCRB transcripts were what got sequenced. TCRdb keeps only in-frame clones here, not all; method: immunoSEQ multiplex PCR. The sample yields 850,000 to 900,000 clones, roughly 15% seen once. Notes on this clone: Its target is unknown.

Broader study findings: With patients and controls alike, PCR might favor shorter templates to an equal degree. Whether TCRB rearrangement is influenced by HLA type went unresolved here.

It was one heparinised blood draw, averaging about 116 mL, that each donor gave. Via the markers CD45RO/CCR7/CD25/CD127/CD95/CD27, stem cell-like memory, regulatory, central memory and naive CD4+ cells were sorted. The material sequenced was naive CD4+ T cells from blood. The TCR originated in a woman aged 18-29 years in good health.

CDR3 nucleotide sequence: TGTGCCAGCAGTTCCACCGCAGGTCCTGAAATTGAAGCTTTCTTT. It yields the protein CASSSTAGPEIEAFF. V and J are TRBV6-5 and TRBJ1-1; D gene unclear. The CDR3 runs to 15 residues. V was clipped by 4 bases and J by 7 bases, with 19 bases between them. CDR1 MNHEY and CDR2 SVGAGI come from the germline V gene.